These 29 T cell receptor beta chains share one sample of origin, sequenced in a study of blood T cell repertoires in COVID-19. The assay was immunoSEQ multiplex PCR, and TCRdb's table has in-frame clones only and misses some. The repertoire includes some 13,000 clones, 83% of them detected once, and around 25% sits in the top ten. Material: peripheral blood. Source of these receptors: a man aged 35-49 years with active or convalescent COVID-19.

This chain uses TRBV9 with TRBJ2-5, with TRBD2 matching 7 bases. This CDR3 has 15 residues. Germline CDR1 SGDLS, CDR2 YYNGEE. J was trimmed by 5 bases and V by 4 bases; bases with no gene match: 11. The CDR3 protein is CASSSRAGKRETQYF. CDR3 in DNA: TGTGCCAGCAGCTCCCGAGCGGGGAAGAGGGAGACCCAGTACTTC.

V and J are TRBV9 and TRBJ2-1; possibly TRBD1 for D (6 bases). V lost 3 bases to trimming and J lost 6 bases, with 16 bases between them. Germline-derived CDR1 and CDR2 are SGDLS and YYNGEE. This CDR3 region has 15 residues. The CDR3 nucleotides read TGTGCCAGCAGCGCAACCGGGACACACTCCAATGAGCAGTTCTTC. Its protein product is CASSATGTHSNEQFF.

The chain couples TRBV21-1 to TRBJ2-3; TRBD2 is the table's D call and was not checked against the DNA. TRBV21-1 is flagged as a pseudogene. This CDR3 contains 23 residues. The DNA for the CDR3 is TGTGCCAGCAGCAAAACGATTCTTTGCCGTCCAAAACAAGAAGGGACTAGCACAGATACGCAGTATTTT. As protein: CASSKTILCRPKQEGTSTDTQYF.

In DNA, the CDR3 is TGTGCTAGTGGTTTGGTAGTAGCGCTTTACACCGGGGAGCTGTTTTTT. It translates to CASGLVVALYTGELFF. This chain joins TRBV12-5 and TRBJ2-2; TRBD2 is a possible D gene (5 bases). The germline gives CDR1 LGHNT, CDR2 FRNRAP. Trimming pared 0 bases from V and 3 bases from J, leaving 11 bases between. The CDR3 is 16 amino acids.

This clone is judged medium-sized. The chain recombines TRBV10-1 with TRBJ1-1, with D uncertain. This CDR3 is 12 amino acids long. Germline CDR1 is WNHNN and CDR2 is SYGVQD (reference sequence). The V gene lost 1 base and the J gene lost 10 bases, with 10 bases spanning the gap. The CDR3 loop reads CASSEYPSTAFF. In DNA, the CDR3 is TGCGCCAGCAGTGAGTACCCCTCTACAGCTTTCTTT.

The rearrangement uses TRBV19 and TRBJ1-2; the match to TRBD1 covers 8 bases. This CDR3 is 15 amino acids long. The V segment lost 2 bases and the J segment 6 bases; nucleotides outside the gene matches: 8. CDR1 and CDR2 from the germline V gene are LNHDA and SQIVND (reference sequence). CDR3 amino acids: CASSIPMDRVNGYTF. The CDR3 bases are TGTGCCAGTAGTATACCCATGGACAGGGTAAATGGCTACACCTTC.

The V and J genes are TRBV5-1 and TRBJ2-3, with 8 positions matching TRBD2. V was pared by 6 bases and J by 4 bases, with 10 bases of the junction left unmatched. The germline CDR1 and CDR2 sequences are SGHRS and YFSETQ. The CDR3 contains 15 residues. In DNA, the CDR3 is TGCGCCAGCACCGGCGGTTTGCGGGAGGCAGATACGCAGTATTTT. It yields the protein CASTGGLREADTQYF. Full variable domain (missing parts from reference TRBV5-1 and TRBJ2-3): KAGVTQTPRYLIKTRGQQVTLSCSPISGHRSVSWYQQTPGQGLQFLFEYFSETQRNKGNFPGRFSGRQFSNSRSEMNVSTLELGDSALYLCASTGGLREADTQYFGPGTRLTVL.

CDR3 coding DNA: TGTGCCAGTTCCCAGGCAAACAGCCCTAAAAACATTCAGTACTTC. Protein product: CASSQANSPKNIQYF. The chain employs TRBV6-6 and TRBJ2-4; unclear D gene. The CDR3 runs 15 residues. Germline CDR1 and CDR2: MNHNY and SVGAGI (reference sequence). Trimming removed 9 bases at V and 4 bases at J, with 19 bases between.

Only a few counts were recorded for this clone. J is TRBJ2-5 and V is TRBV3-1 (or the pseudogene TRBV3-2), with 8 nucleotides matching TRBD1. This CDR3 is built from 16 residues. Germline V gene sequence: CDR1 LGHDT, CDR2 YNNKEL (reference sequence). J was trimmed by 4 bases and V by 2 bases; bases with no gene match: 9. CDR3 sequence: CASSQSQGALPETQYF. The CDR3 DNA reads TGTGCCAGCAGCCAATCCCAGGGGGCCCTTCCAGAGACCCAGTACTTC.

V and J are TRBV10-3 and TRBJ1-1, with D uncertain. This CDR3 is 13 amino acids long. Germline assignment: CDR1 ENHRY and CDR2 SYGVKD. Trimming left V 5 bases short and J 2 bases short, with 9 bases between. The CDR3 coding sequence is TGTGCCATCAGTACCGGACTAAACACTGAAGCTTTCTTT. Its translation is CAISTGLNTEAFF.

The genes are TRBV18 and TRBJ1-2; 8 bases fit TRBD1. V gave up 4 bases and J gave up 7 bases; unmatched junction bases: 17. The CDR3 has 17 amino acids. The V gene's germline CDR1 is KGHSH and CDR2 LQKENI. The CDR3: CASSQGQGTVGTIGYTF. The CDR3 nucleotides read TGTGCCAGCTCACAAGGACAGGGAACCGTCGGGACTATTGGCTACACCTTC.

The V and J genes are TRBV30 and TRBJ1-4; 7 bases match TRBD1. The V segment lost 2 bases and the J segment 6 bases; nucleotides outside the gene matches: 9. CDR3 length equals 15 residues. CDR1 and CDR2 from the germline V gene are GTSNPN and SVGIG (reference sequence). This chain's CDR3 is CAWSSPDRRHEKLFF. The CDR3 region has the DNA TGTGCCTGGAGTTCACCGGACAGGAGGCATGAAAAACTGTTTTTT.

The CDR3 spells CASSFPDSRQGASYYNEQFF. CDR3 nucleotides: TGCGCCAGCAGCTTTCCGGACTCGCGACAGGGGGCGAGTTACTACAATGAGCAGTTCTTC. The V and J genes are TRBV5-1 and TRBJ2-1; 10 bases agree with TRBD1. The CDR3 consists of 20 residues. From germline, CDR1 is SGHRS and CDR2 YFSETQ. J was trimmed by 3 bases and V by 2 bases; bases with no gene match: 17.

Remarks on this clone: This is likely an artifact of a read error, given a far larger clone one base away. The chain carries TRBV11-3 and TRBJ2-3, with D possibly being TRBD2 (6 bases). Trimming took 1 base from V and 5 from J, leaving 10 bases between them. The CDR3 sequence is 14 residues long. In germline, CDR1 is SGHNT, CDR2 YENEEA. CDR3 nucleotides: TGTGCCAGCAGCTTAGGCGGGGTGGTAGATACGCAGTATTTT. Translated, it gives CASSLGGVVDTQYF.

This chain links TRBV11-3 with TRBJ2-5, with a possible D match to TRBD2 (5 bases). The V end was cut by 5 bases, the J end by 2 bases, with 15 bases between. The CDR3 consists of 15 residues. Germline V lookup: CDR1 SGHNT, CDR2 YENEEA. CDR3 nucleotides: TGTGCCAGCAGCCGGACCTTACCGGGGCAAGAGACCCAGTACTTC. Translating gives CASSRTLPGQETQYF.

The chain employs TRBV19 and TRBJ1-1; 7 nucleotides align to TRBD1. J was trimmed by 0 bases and V by 3 bases; bases with no gene match: 13. CDR1 LNHDA and CDR2 SQIVND come from the germline V gene (reference sequence). This CDR3 is built from 18 residues. The CDR3 DNA follows: TGTGCCAGTAGTATGGGGAACAGGGGTCCTGCCATGAACACTGAAGCTTTCTTT. It encodes CASSMGNRGPAMNTEAFF.

CDR3: CASSLDSQVNEKLFF. The CDR3 DNA reads as TGTGCCAGCAGCCTGGATAGTCAGGTTAATGAAAAACTGTTTTTT. The V gene is TRBV7-8, the J gene TRBJ1-4; unclear D gene. Trimming took off 5 bases at V and 4 bases at J, with 14 bases between the two ends. This CDR3 is built from 15 residues. The V gene's germline CDR1 is SGHVS and CDR2 FQNEAQ.

The V and J genes are TRBV4-3 and TRBJ2-7, with D possibly matching TRBD2 (6 bases). V shed 0 bases and J shed 9 bases, with 21 bases lying between them. Germline loops: CDR1 LGHNA, CDR2 YSLEER. This CDR3 region has 16 residues. DNA for the CDR3: TGCGCCAGCAGCCAAGAACGGGGACTGTTCTCTGCAGGGCAGTACTTC. Translating it yields CASSQERGLFSAGQYF.

In DNA, the CDR3 is TGCGCCAGCAGCCAAGGTTTGGGACAAGGATATGGCTACACCTTC. It yields the protein CASSQGLGQGYGYTF. V is TRBV4-1 and J is TRBJ1-2; possibly TRBD1 for D (6 bases). The CDR3 has 15 amino acids. V lost 1 base, J lost 5 bases, and 14 bases lay in between. Germline V gene sequence: CDR1 MGHRA, CDR2 YSYEKL.

This rearrangement joins TRBV4-2 to TRBJ2-3; possibly TRBD1 for D (6 bases). This CDR3 region has 14 residues. V was shortened by 0 bases and J by 9 bases, with 13 bases between the two germline ends. CDR1 is LGHNA and CDR2 is YNFKEQ in the germline V gene. The CDR3 coding sequence is TGTGCCAGCAGCCAAGATTTGAAGAGGGGGACGCAGTATTTT. Protein sequence: CASSQDLKRGTQYF.

The genes are TRBV5-4 and TRBJ1-1, with 8 bases lining up with TRBD1. The germline gives CDR1 SGHNT, CDR2 YYREEE (reference sequence). Unmatched junction bases numbered 7, after V lost 6 bases and J lost 3 bases. The CDR3 is 14 amino acids. CDR3 sequence (DNA): TGTGCCAGCACGACAGGGGAGGGAGACACTGAAGCTTTCTTT. This encodes CASTTGEGDTEAFF.

The chain links TRBV29-1 to TRBJ2-3; D gene uncertain. Trimming took off 5 bases at V and 1 base at J, with 7 bases between the two ends. The germline V gene has CDR1 SQVTM and CDR2 ANQGSEA. The CDR3 sequence is 12 residues long. CDR3 in amino acids: CSVSSGTDTQYF. The CDR3 region has the DNA TGCAGCGTTTCGTCAGGCACAGATACGCAGTATTTT.

The DNA for the CDR3 is TGTGCCAGCAGTGATGGGAGAATCGCCTACAATGAGCAGTTCTTC. Translating gives CASSDGRIAYNEQFF. This chain connects TRBV25-1 to TRBJ2-1; tentative D call: TRBD2 (5 bases). Germline lookup yields CDR1 MGHDK and CDR2 SYGVNS. This CDR3 has 15 amino acids. V lost 3 bases and J 2 bases, leaving 11 bases between the germline ends.

The V call is TRBV6-5, the J call TRBJ1-2; 9 nucleotides align to TRBD1. J gave up 2 bases and V 6 bases, and 7 bases lay outside the gene matches. CDR3 length: 15 amino acids. In germline, CDR1 is MNHEY, CDR2 SVGAGI. CDR3 region: CASRPTGTGNYGYTF. The CDR3 nucleotides read TGTGCCAGCAGGCCAACCGGGACAGGGAACTATGGCTACACCTTC.

V and J are TRBV19 and TRBJ1-6; a weak D match, TRBD1 (6 bases). The CDR3 contains 16 residues. Germline CDR1 and CDR2: LNHDA and SQIVND (reference sequence). The V gene lost 3 bases and the J gene lost 9 bases, with 18 bases spanning the gap. The CDR3 loop is CASSMVPQGQPSPLHF. As DNA, the CDR3 is TGTGCCAGTAGTATGGTGCCCCAGGGGCAGCCTTCACCCCTCCACTTT.

The chain recombines TRBV4-3 with TRBJ2-1, with 10 positions matching TRBD1. The CDR3 extends over 15 amino acids. Per the germline V gene, CDR1 is LGHNA and CDR2 is YSLEER. Trimming at V came to 2 bases and at J to 5 bases, leaving 3 bases not matched to a gene. The CDR3 spells CASSQRDRGNNEQFF. CDR3 DNA: TGCGCCAGCAGCCAAAGGGACAGGGGAAACAATGAGCAGTTCTTC.

This clone qualifies as medium-sized. The rearrangement uses TRBV20-1 and TRBJ2-3; 9 bases are a match to TRBD2. The CDR3 has 14 residues. Trimming removed 3 bases from V and 3 bases from J; junction bases left unmatched: 4. The germline V gene encodes CDR1 DFQATT and CDR2 SNEGSKA (reference sequence). The CDR3 region has the DNA TGCAGTGCTAGTCGAGCGGGAGGAACAGATACGCAGTATTTT. Protein product: CSASRAGGTDTQYF.

This sequence joins TRBV28 and TRBJ2-7; TRBD1 matches 12 bases. The V segment lost 4 bases and the J segment 9 bases; nucleotides outside the gene matches: 7. The CDR3 spans 14 residues. Germline CDR1 is MDHEN and CDR2 is SYDVKM. The CDR3 nucleotides are TGTGCCAGCAGTTGGGGACAGGGGGCGGGAGTGCAGTACTTC. This sequence encodes CASSWGQGAGVQYF. Together with reference TRBV28 and TRBJ2-7, the CDR3 gives the full variable domain: DVKVTQSSRYLVKRTGEKVFLECVQDMDHENMFWYRQDPGLGLRLIYFSYDVKMKEKGDIPEGYSVSREKKERFSLILESASTNQTSMYLCASSWGQGAGVQYFGPGTRLTVT.

The chain combines TRBV5-6 with TRBJ1-3; the D is unclear. Germline values: CDR1 SGHDT, CDR2 YYEEEE. V lost 2 bases and J 2 bases, leaving 20 bases between the germline ends. CDR3 length: 18 residues. CDR3 nucleotide sequence: TGTGCCAGCAGCTTACGCCGGAGGGTGGTCGCGGCTGGAAACACCATATATTTT. Translation: CASSLRRRVVAAGNTIYF.